This TCR beta chain was recovered during a study of CD8 T cells in ankylosing spondylitis. Details on this clonotype: Its antigen is undetermined.

In making TCR beta libraries, quantitative 5'-RACE with molecular barcodes was used. TCRdb analysed the 5' RACE reads with MiXCR anew, one entry per CDR3 protein. The profile covers approximately 200,000 distinct CDR3 sequences, with 9.5% to 15% appearing a single time and approximately 15% taken by the ten largest. Study observations and caveats: Earlier authors reported some of these motif variants in reactive arthritis synovial fluid and blood.

The CDR3 has 16 amino acids. Between the trimmed V and J ends, which lost 6 bases and 6 bases, there was a span of 24 bases. Germline values: CDR1 SNHLY, CDR2 FYNNEI. Sequencing used blood, either unsorted or a sorted T cell fraction (not recorded which). This TCR was sampled from a male donor with ankylosing spondylitis or in good health (not recorded which). The genes are TRBV2 and TRBJ2-7; either TRBD1 or TRBD2 may fit D (5 bases each). The CDR3 region has the DNA TGTGCCAGCAGCGCCTATTTGGTACGAGACGGGGCCGAGCAGTACTTC. Its translation: CASSAYLVRDGAEQYF.